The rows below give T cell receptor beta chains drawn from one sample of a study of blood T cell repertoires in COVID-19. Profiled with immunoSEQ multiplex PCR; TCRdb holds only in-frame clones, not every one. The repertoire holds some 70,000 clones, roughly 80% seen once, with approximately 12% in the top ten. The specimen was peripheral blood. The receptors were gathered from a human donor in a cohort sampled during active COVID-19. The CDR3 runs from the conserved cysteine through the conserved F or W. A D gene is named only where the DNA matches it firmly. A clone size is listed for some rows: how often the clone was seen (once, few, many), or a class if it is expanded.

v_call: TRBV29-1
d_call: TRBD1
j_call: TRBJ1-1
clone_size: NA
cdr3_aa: CSVNEPLIRRDRGSTEAFF
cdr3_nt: TGCAGCGTTAACGAGCCACTAATCCGTAGGGACAGAGGTTCCACTGAAGCTTTCTTT

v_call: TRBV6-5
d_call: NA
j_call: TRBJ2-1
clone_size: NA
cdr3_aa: CASLRVNSYNEQFF
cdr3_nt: TGTGCCAGCCTGCGGGTAAACTCCTACAATGAGCAGTTCTTC

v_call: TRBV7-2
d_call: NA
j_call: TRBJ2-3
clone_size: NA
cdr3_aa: CASSLVGSTDTQYF
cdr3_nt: TGTGCCAGCAGCTTAGTCGGGAGCACAGATACGCAGTATTTT

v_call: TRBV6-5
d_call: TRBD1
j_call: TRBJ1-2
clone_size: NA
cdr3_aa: CASSPGQGFGYTF
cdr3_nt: TGTGCCAGCAGCCCCGGACAGGGGTTTGGCTACACCTTC

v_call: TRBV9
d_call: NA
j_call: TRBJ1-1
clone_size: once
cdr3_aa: CASSVHPDLNTEAFF
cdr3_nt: TGTGCCAGCAGCGTCCACCCTGACTTGAACACTGAAGCTTTCTTT

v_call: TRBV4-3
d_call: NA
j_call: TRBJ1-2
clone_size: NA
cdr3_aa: CASSQDLGTGRNYGYTF
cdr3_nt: TGCGCCAGCAGCCAAGATCTCGGTACAGGGAGAAACTATGGCTACACCTTC

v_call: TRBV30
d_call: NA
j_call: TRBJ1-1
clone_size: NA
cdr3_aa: CARRVLRSTEAFF
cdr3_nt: TGTGCCCGGAGGGTCCTTAGGAGCACTGAAGCTTTCTTT

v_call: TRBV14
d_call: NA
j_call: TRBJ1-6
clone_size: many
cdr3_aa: CASSHSIRGVGPYNSPLHF
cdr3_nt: TGTGCCAGCAGCCATTCAATACGGGGAGTTGGCCCCTATAATTCACCCCTCCACTTT

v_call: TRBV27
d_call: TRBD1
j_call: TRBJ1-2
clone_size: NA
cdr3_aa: CASGGRTIRTGVGYGYTF
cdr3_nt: TGTGCCAGCGGGGGGAGGACGATCCGGACAGGGGTAGGGTATGGCTACACCTTC

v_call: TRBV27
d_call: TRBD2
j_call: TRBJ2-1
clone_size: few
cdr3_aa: CASIKSAGGVSSYNEQFF
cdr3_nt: TGTGCCAGCATAAAATCGGCGGGAGGCGTGAGCTCCTACAATGAGCAGTTCTTC